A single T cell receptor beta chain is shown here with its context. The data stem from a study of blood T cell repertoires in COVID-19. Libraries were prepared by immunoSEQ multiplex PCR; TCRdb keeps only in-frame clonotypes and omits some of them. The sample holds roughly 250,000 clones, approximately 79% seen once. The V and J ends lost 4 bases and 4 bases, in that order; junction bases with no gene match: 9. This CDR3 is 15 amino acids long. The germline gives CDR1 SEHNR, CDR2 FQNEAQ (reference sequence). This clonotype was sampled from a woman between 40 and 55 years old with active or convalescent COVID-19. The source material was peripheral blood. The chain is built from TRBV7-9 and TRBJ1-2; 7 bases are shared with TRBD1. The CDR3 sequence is CASSSTDRVGYGYTF. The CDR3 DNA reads TGTGCCAGCAGCTCCACTGACAGGGTTGGCTATGGCTACACCTTC.